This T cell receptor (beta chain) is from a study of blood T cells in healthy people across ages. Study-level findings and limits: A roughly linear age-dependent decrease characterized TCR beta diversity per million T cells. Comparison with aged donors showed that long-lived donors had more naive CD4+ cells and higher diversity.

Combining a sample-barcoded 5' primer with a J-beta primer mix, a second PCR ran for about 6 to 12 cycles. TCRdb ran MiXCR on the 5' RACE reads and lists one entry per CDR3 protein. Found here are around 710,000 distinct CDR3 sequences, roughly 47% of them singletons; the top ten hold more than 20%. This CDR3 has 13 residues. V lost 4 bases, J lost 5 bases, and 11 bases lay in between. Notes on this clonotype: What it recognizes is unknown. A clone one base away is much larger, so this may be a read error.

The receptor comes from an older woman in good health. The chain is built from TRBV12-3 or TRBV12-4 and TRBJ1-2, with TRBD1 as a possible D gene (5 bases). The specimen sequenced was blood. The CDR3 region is CASSWGRRYGYTF. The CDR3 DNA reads TGTGCCAGCAGTTGGGGCAGGCGGTATGGCTACACCTTC.